The 13 T cell receptor beta chains below all came from one sample that was sequenced in a study of blood T cells in healthy people across ages. Primed by a sample-barcoded 5' primer and a J-beta primer mix, a second PCR proceeded for 7 to 11 cycles. MiXCR, applied by TCRdb to the 5' RACE reads, yields one record per CDR3 protein. The table includes over a million distinct CDR3 sequences, roughly a quarter detected once. The same data also went into a second study, on T cells of mothers and their children.

Sequencing used blood. These receptors were collected from a girl aged 2 to 9 in good health.

The chain employs TRBV5-1 and TRBJ2-4; 11 bases agree with TRBD2. Germline values: CDR1 SGHRS, CDR2 YFSETQ. After removal of 4 bases from V and 1 base from J, the junction contained 4 bases not matched to a gene. CDR3 length: 16 residues. For the CDR3, the DNA is TGCGCCAGCAGCCTCACTAGCGGGGGTGCCAAAAACATTCAGTACTTC. This codes for CASSLTSGGAKNIQYF.

The chain recombines TRBV20-1 with TRBJ2-5, with D perhaps matching TRBD1 (6 bases). The better agreement between TRBJ2-1 and the DNA end casts doubt on the J call. The CDR3 totals 13 residues. Germline assignment: CDR1 DFQATT and CDR2 SNEGSKA (reference sequence). CDR3 nucleotide sequence: TGCAGTGCTAGAAAGGGGGATTGGAATGAGCAGTTCTTC. Amino acid sequence: CSARKGDWNEQFF.

The chain recombines TRBV20-1 with TRBJ2-7; 7 nucleotides match TRBD2. V lost 6 bases, J lost 3 bases, and 11 bases stayed unmatched. CDR1 and CDR2 (germline): DFQATT, SNEGSKA (reference sequence). CDR3 length: 14 residues. The CDR3 sequence: CSADLTGGDYEQYF. The CDR3 DNA follows: TGCAGTGCAGATCTAACGGGAGGAGACTACGAGCAGTACTTC.

This sequence joins TRBV7-6 and TRBJ1-6; 7 bases are a match to TRBD1. CDR1 is SGHVS and CDR2 is FNYEAQ in the germline V gene. J was trimmed by 7 bases and V by 2 bases; bases with no gene match: 8. CDR3 length equals 16 residues. CDR3 region: CASSLRTGTANSPLHF. CDR3 sequence (DNA): TGTGCCAGCAGCTTAAGGACCGGGACAGCAAATTCACCCCTCCACTTT. Supplemented by reference TRBV7-6 and TRBJ1-6, the full variable domain reads GAGVSQSPRYKVTKRGQDVALRCDPISGHVSLYWYRQALGQGPEFLTYFNYEAQQDKSGLPNDRFSAERPEGSISTLTIQRTEQRDSAMYRCASSLRTGTANSPLHFGNGTRLTVT.

The rearrangement links TRBV7-3 to TRBJ2-3; the D gene could be TRBD1 or TRBD2 (5 bases each). The germline V and J ends were trimmed by 3 bases and 2 bases, with 15 bases remaining between them. The germline V gene has CDR1 SGHTA and CDR2 FQGTGA. The CDR3 consists of 16 residues. This CDR3 reads CASSLLEGDLTDTQYF. The CDR3 DNA sequence: TGTGCCAGCAGCTTGCTAGAAGGGGACCTCACAGATACGCAGTATTTT.

This clonotype has ten or more counts. The chain is built from TRBV3-1 and TRBJ2-5, with D possibly called TRBD1 or TRBD2 (5 bases each). Germline lookup yields CDR1 LGHDT and CDR2 YNNKEL (reference sequence). V was shortened by 4 bases and J by 9 bases, with 21 bases between the two germline ends. The CDR3 is made up of 15 amino acids. The CDR3 region has the DNA TGTGCCAGCAGCCGCCTCCCGAACCCGAGAGGGGCCCAGTACTTC. The encoded protein is CASSRLPNPRGAQYF.

This clonotype has just a few counts. The chain has TRBV5-1 and TRBJ1-2; the match to TRBD1 covers 10 bases. The CDR3 consists of 16 residues. CDR1 is SGHRS, CDR2 YFSETQ, per germline. V dropped 2 bases and J dropped 7; count of bases not matched to a gene: 11. The DNA for the CDR3 is TGCGCCAGCAGCTTAACCGGGACAGGGGTAAGAAGTGGCTACACCTTC. Its translation is CASSLTGTGVRSGYTF.

The rearrangement links TRBV15 to TRBJ2-5, with TRBD1 as a possible D gene (5 bases). The CDR3 totals 15 residues. V was cut by 1 base and J by 5 bases, with 14 bases left in between. CDR1 is LNHNV, CDR2 YYDKDF, per germline (reference sequence). CDR3 sequence: CATSRVEGAWETQYF. The CDR3 nucleotides are TGTGCCACCAGCAGAGTGGAAGGGGCCTGGGAGACCCAGTACTTC.

V gene TRBV24-1 combines with J gene TRBJ2-6; D gene ambiguous. With 5 bases removed from V and 1 base from J, the gap between germline ends came to 8 bases. Germline loops: CDR1 KGHDR, CDR2 SFDVKD. The CDR3 runs to 15 residues. CDR3 DNA: TGTGCCACCAGTGGAAGGCGTTCTGGGGCCAACGTCCTGACTTTC. Amino acids: CATSGRRSGANVLTF.

The chain combines TRBV6-2 or TRBV6-3 with TRBJ2-7; TRBD1 agrees at 7 bases. V lost 5 bases to trimming and J lost 5 bases; unmatched junction nucleotides: 9. Germline V gene data show CDR1 as MNHEY and CDR2 as SVGEGT. This CDR3 region has 14 residues. DNA of the CDR3: TGTGCCAGCAGTACCCGTAGGGGGCGGAACGAGCAGTACTTC. Its translation: CASSTRRGRNEQYF.

The CDR3: CASTAGATEAFF. In DNA, the CDR3 is TGTGCCAGTACGGCAGGGGCGACTGAAGCTTTCTTT. The genes are TRBV19 and TRBJ1-1; a weak D match, TRBD1 (6 bases). The CDR3 consists of 12 residues. Germline-derived CDR1 and CDR2 are LNHDA and SQIVND (reference sequence). V was cut by 7 bases and J by 5 bases, with 11 bases left in between.

This clonotype was observed a handful of times. The V call is TRBV9, the J call TRBJ2-2; D not resolved. This CDR3 is built from 15 residues. CDR1 and CDR2 from the germline V gene are SGDLS and YYNGEE. V lost 0 bases, J lost 2 bases, and 8 bases lay in between. This CDR3 is CASSVALINTGELFF. Written as DNA, the CDR3 is TGTGCCAGCAGCGTAGCTCTAATAAACACCGGGGAGCTGTTTTTT. Full variable domain (missing parts from reference TRBV9 and TRBJ2-2): DSGVTQTPKHLITATGQRVTLRCSPRSGDLSVYWYQQSLDQGLQFLIQYYNGEERAKGNILERFSAQQFPDLHSELNLSSLELGDSALYFCASSVALINTGELFFGEGSRLTVL.

This clonotype was counted ten times or more. The rearrangement uses TRBV9 and TRBJ1-2, with D perhaps TRBD1 (5 bases). V was trimmed by 0 bases and J by 4 bases, leaving 13 bases between them. The germline CDR1 and CDR2 sequences are SGDLS and YYNGEE. CDR3 length: 15 residues. The CDR3 is CASSVDGTEVYGYTF. In DNA form, the CDR3 reads TGTGCCAGCAGCGTAGATGGGACTGAGGTCTATGGCTACACCTTC.